The present TCR beta chain was sequenced within a study of T cells in women clearing cervical HPV infection. Clones were read by immunoSEQ multiplex PCR, and TCRdb kept only the in-frame ones, dropping some. Its table lists around 22,000 clones. Per germline, CDR1 SEHNR and CDR2 FQNEAQ (reference sequence). The CDR3 contains 11 residues. About this clone: The read ends 3 residues before the CDR3 terminus; that terminus is restored from the germline J gene.

The sequenced material came from blood buffy coat. V is TRBV7-9 and J is TRBJ2-4; possibly TRBD1 for D (5 bases). The sequence derives from a woman aged 18 to 75 with a cervical HPV16 infection that either progressed to CIN3+ or cleared (not recorded which). CDR3 region: CASSLLGDQYF. CDR3 bases read: TGTGCCAGCAGCTTATTAGGGGAT.